This T cell receptor beta chain was profiled in a study of shared clonotypes between healthy human individuals. Background on the study: Aged between 18 and 49, the donors were two women and three men. CD4 naive and CD4 memory each took three plates per donor, while CD8 naive took two and CD8 memory one.

About this clone itself: Its antigen remains unknown.

Naivety among CD8 cells was defined by CD45RO negativity and positive CCR7 selection, thereby excluding terminally differentiated effector memory CD45RA+ cells. Trimming shortened V by 7 bases and J by 3 bases, and 16 bases separated the two germline ends. This CDR3 comprises 14 residues. Per the germline V gene, CDR1 is MDHEN and CDR2 is SYDVKM. Researchers divided each subset's genomic DNA evenly across several immunoSEQ plates. The method was immunoSEQ multiplex PCR; TCRdb's version includes in-frame clones alone and lacks a portion of them. The sample lists hundreds of thousands of clones; 95% were seen once. Regarding the study as a whole: The study found lower generation probabilities in non-shared clonotypes than in those shared by all four donors.

The receptor was isolated from a woman younger than 45 in good health. Sequencing was performed on naive CD8+ T cells sorted from blood. This chain uses TRBV28 with TRBJ2-7, with D maybe TRBD1 (6 bases). The CDR3 coding sequence is TGTGCCAGCACGAGACGGACAGAGTTCTACGAGCAGTACTTC. Translated, it gives CASTRRTEFYEQYF.